The clone carrying this T cell receptor beta chain was seen just once. Its antigen is unknown. The source of the sample is a study of B cell selection in AIRE deficiency. Overall study findings and caveats: Shared Treg sequences were biased toward short CDR3s with few non-templated nucleotide insertions.

As originally analysed: Treg pools: roughly 5.8x10^4 distinct patient, approximately 8.8x10^4 donor TCRbeta sequences. Method: immunoSEQ multiplex PCR; TCRdb's copy keeps in-frame clones and lacks some. V, J and clone size are those of that table, while D and trimming were read from the DNA. The sample has tens of thousands of clones, 85% to 95% seen once; the top ten hold just under 2%. Regulatory T cells were sorted as CD4+CD25hiCD127low/negative. Sequencing used Tregs sorted from PBMCs. The TCR originated in a human donor with AIRE deficiency.

CDR3 amino acids: CASRADRGHNEQYF. CDR3 sequence (DNA): TGTGCCAGCAGAGCCGACAGGGGGCACAACGAGCAGTACTTC. V and J are TRBV6-5 and TRBJ2-7; 10 bases match TRBD1. V shed 6 bases and J 5 bases; nucleotides not matched to a gene: 7. This CDR3 has 14 amino acids. Germline-derived CDR1 and CDR2 are MNHEY and SVGAGI.